The present T cell receptor (beta chain) was sequenced within a study of blood T cell repertoires in COVID-19 (dated by TCRdb to 2018 to 2021). Background for the entire study: Samples from collaborators originated in the United States, Italy and Spain and spanned both the acute and convalescent phases of COVID-19. The prospective study material was composed of cDNA or gDNA derived from T cells, B-cell-depleted T cells, or PBMCs. Subjects who had been exposed to COVID-19, were actively infected with it, or had recovered from it provided the deeply sampled blood TCRbeta repertoires that made up the dataset. The repertoires were released in a freely available public database intended as a resource for research on the immune response to SARS-CoV-2. The samples were drawn from the first 160 participants of the ongoing ImmuneRACE study and from 1,254 subjects provided by 6 global collaborators. Sample metadata almost always included a de-identified subject ID, COVID-19 status, age in years and sex. HLA class I and class II types, where available, came from metadata supplied by the sample provider rather than from assay-based typing. Broader findings and caveats from the paper: The amount of clinical and demographic metadata varied by source and participant and was provided uncurated.

V loses 0 bases of germline sequence and J loses 2 bases, and the interval between the two ends is 13 bases. Reading the germline V gene gives CDR1 SGHTA and CDR2 FQGNSA. Including cysteine and phenylalanine, the CDR3 has 16 amino acids. CDR3 DNA only is kept here, 48 bases in frame from base 1. Participants in the prospective study were enrolled through a virtual design, were aged roughly 18 to 90 years, and lived in roughly 26 United States geographic areas. To assign participants to cohorts, the prospective study relied on clinical history that participants themselves reported in a screening survey and a study questionnaire. ImmuneRACE Cohort 3 recovered participants were defined by two consecutive negative NP/OP PCR tests, healthcare professional clearance, or symptom resolution. Each participant in the prospective study had whole blood, serum and a nasopharyngeal or oropharyngeal swab collected by mobile phlebotomists. Over a roughly 2-month period, participants in the prospective study had the option of providing additional blood draws and questionnaires. Prospective study blood samples were shipped either frozen or at room temperature before DNA extraction.

TCRbeta CDR3 regions were amplified from genomic DNA using the immunoSEQ Assay, a bias-controlled multiplex PCR. The source study handled its data this way. The number of nucleated cells in each sample was estimated by amplification of reference gene primers within the assay. To quantify the absolute abundance of each unique TCRbeta CDR3 rearrangement, sequence reads were collapsed and filtered. For each sample, productive Simpson clonality was calculated as the square root of Simpson's diversity index over productive rearrangements. TCRdb carries this immuneACCESS record with in-frame sequences only. Its versions omit some clonotypes, under half of them owing to an unresolved V gene in the studies checked, with the rest unexplained. The V and J calls and clone size were taken over from that table, and D and trimming were inferred from the DNA. This sample lists 350,000 to 450,000 clones; just under 90% were detected once. The top ten clones comprise 1.7% of the sample.

In the case of this clone: The antigen this receptor binds is unknown. No per-base quality is available; no much larger clone lies one base away.

Sequenced: PBMCs or T cells enriched from blood (not recorded which). The chain uses TRBV7-2 and TRBJ2-5; TRBD1 could be the D gene, as 8 bases match. The sequence was collected from a woman between 25 and 40 years old who had recovered from COVID-19. The CDR3 reads CASSLATGGEQETQYF. The DNA sequence is given as TGTGCCAGCAGCTTAGCCACAGGGGGGGAGCAAGAGACCCAGTACTTC. Outside the CDR3, residues come from the reference TRBV7-2 and TRBJ2-5 proteins, so the full variable domain is: GAGVSQSPSNKVTEKGKDVELRCDPISGHTALYWYRQSLGQGLEFLIYFQGNSAPDKSGLPSDRFSAERTGGSVSTLTIQRTQQEDSAVYLCASSLATGGEQETQYFGPGTRLLVL.